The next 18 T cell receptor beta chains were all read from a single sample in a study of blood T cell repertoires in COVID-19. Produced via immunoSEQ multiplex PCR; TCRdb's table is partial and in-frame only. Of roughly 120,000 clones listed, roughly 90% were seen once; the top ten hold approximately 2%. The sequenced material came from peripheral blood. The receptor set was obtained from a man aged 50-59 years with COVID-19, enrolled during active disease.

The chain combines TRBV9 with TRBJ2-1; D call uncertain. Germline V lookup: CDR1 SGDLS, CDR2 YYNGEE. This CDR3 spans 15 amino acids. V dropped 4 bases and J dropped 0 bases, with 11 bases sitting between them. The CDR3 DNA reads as TGTGCCAGCAGCCCACATCACAACTCCTACAATGAGCAGTTCTTC. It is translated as CASSPHHNSYNEQFF.

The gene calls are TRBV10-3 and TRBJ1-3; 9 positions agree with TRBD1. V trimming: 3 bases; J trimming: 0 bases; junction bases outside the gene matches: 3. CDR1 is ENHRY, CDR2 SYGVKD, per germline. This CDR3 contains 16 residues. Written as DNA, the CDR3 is TGTGCCATCAGTGAAGGACAGGGGCCCTCTGGAAACACCATATATTTT. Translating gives CAISEGQGPSGNTIYF.

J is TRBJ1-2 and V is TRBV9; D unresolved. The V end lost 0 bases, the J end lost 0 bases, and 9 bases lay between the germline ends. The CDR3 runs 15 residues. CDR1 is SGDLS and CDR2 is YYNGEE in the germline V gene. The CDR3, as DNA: TGTGCCAGCAGCGTAGCGGCGGGAGCTAACTATGGCTACACCTTC. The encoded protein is CASSVAAGANYGYTF.

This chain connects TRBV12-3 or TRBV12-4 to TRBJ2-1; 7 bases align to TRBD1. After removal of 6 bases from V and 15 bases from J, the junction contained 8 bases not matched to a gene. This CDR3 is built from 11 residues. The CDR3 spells CASSGTAARFF. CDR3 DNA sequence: TGTGCCAGCAGCGGGACAGCCGCACGGTTCTTC.

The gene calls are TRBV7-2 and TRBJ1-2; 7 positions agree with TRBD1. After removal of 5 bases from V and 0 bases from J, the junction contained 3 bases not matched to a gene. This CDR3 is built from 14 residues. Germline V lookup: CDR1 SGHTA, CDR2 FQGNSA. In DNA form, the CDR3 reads TGTGCCAGCAGCCCCGGGACAGCTAACTATGGCTACACCTTC. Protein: CASSPGTANYGYTF.

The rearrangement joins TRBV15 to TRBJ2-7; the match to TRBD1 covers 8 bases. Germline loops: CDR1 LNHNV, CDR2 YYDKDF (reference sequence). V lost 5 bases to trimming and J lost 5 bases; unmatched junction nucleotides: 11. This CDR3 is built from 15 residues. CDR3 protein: CATSGSDRAHHEQYF. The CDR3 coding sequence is TGTGCCACCAGCGGGTCGGACAGGGCCCACCACGAGCAGTACTTC. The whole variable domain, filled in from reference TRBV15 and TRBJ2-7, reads DAMVIQNPRYQVTQFGKPVTLSCSQTLNHNVMYWYQQKSSQAPKLLFHYYDKDFNNEADTPDNFQSRRPNTSFCFLDIRSPGLGDTAMYLCATSGSDRAHHEQYFGPGTRLTVT.

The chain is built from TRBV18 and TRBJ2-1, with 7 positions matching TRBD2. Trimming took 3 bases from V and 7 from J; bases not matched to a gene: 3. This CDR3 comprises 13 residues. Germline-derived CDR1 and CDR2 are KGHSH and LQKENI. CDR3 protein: CASSPPAGNEQFF. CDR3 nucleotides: TGTGCCAGCTCACCTCCAGCGGGGAATGAGCAGTTCTTC.

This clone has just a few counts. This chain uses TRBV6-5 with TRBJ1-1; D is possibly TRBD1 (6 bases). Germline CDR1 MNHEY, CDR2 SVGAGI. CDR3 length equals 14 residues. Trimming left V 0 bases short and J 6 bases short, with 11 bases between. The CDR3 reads CASSYSRGLAEAFF. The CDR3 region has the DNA TGTGCCAGCAGTTACTCGCGGGGGCTCGCTGAAGCTTTCTTT.

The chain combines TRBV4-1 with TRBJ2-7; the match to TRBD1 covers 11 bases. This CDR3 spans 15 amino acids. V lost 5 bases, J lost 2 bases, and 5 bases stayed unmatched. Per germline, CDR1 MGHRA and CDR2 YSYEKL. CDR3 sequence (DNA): TGCGCCAGCAGCACCGGGACAGGGGGAACCTACGAGCAGTACGTC. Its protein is CASSTGTGGTYEQYV.

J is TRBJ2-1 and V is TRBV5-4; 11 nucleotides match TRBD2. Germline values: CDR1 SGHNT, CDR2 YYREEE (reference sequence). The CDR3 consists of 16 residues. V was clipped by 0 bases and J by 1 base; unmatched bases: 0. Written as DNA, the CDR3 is TGTGCCAGCAGCTTGGTAGCGGGAGGGTCCTACAATGAGCAGTTCTTC. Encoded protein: CASSLVAGGSYNEQFF.

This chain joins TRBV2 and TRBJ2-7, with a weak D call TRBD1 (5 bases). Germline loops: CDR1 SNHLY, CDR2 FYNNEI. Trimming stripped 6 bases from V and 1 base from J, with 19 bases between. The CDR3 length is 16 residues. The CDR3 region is CASRSFLPGLSYEQYF. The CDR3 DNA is TGTGCCAGCAGGTCATTTTTGCCAGGGTTATCCTACGAGCAGTACTTC.

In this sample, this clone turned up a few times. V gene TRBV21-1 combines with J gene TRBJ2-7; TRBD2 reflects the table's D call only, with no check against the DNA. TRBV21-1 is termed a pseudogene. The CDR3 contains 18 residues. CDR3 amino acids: CASSTPIFRDSSNYEQYV. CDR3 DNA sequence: TGTGCCAGCAGCACACCCATATTCCGGGACTCATCTAACTACGAGCAGTACGTC.

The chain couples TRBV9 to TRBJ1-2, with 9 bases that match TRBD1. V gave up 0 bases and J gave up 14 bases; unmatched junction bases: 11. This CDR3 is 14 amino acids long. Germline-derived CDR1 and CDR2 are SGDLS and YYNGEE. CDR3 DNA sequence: TGTGCCAGCAGCGTAGGGGGGACAGGGAATCGAAAAACCTTC. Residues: CASSVGGTGNRKTF.

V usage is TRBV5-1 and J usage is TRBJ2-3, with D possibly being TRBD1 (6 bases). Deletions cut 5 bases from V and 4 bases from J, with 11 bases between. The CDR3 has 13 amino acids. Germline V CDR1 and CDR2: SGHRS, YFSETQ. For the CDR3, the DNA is TGCGCCAGCAGTACGGGACATTCAGATACGCAGTATTTT. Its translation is CASSTGHSDTQYF.

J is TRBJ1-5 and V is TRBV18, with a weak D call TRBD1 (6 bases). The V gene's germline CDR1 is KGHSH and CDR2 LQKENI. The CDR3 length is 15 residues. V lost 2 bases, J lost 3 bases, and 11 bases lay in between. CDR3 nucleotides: TGTGCCAGCTCACCAGAGGGGGTCTCCAATCAGCCCCAGCATTTT. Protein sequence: CASSPEGVSNQPQHF. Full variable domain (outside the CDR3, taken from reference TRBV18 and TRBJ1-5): NAGVMQNPRHLVRRRGQEARLRCSPMKGHSHVYWYRQLPEEGLKFMVYLQKENIIDESGMPKERFSAEFPKEGPSILRIQQVVRGDSAAYFCASSPEGVSNQPQHFGDGTRLSIL.

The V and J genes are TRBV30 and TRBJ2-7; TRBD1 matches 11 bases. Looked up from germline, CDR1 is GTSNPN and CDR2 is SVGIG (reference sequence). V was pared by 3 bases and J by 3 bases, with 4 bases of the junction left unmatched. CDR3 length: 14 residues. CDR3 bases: TGTGCCTGGAGGGACAGGGGGCGCAACTACGAGCAGTACTTC. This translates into CAWRDRGRNYEQYF.

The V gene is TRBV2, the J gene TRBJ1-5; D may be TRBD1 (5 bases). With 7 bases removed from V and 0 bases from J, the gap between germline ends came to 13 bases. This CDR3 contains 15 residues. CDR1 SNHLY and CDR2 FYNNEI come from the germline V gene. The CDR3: CASTKGGVSNQPQHF. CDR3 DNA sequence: TGTGCCAGCACCAAAGGAGGGGTTAGCAATCAGCCCCAGCATTTT.

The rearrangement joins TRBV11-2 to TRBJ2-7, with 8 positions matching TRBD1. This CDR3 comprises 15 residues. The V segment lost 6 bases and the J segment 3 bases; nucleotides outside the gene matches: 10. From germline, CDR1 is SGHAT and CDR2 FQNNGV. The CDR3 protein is CASRAGQGAFYEQYV. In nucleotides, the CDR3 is TGTGCCAGCAGGGCCGGGCAGGGGGCTTTCTACGAGCAGTACGTC.